This section outlines one T cell receptor (beta chain) sequence together with its context. Its antigen is as yet unknown. Each of the patients experienced relapse following autologous stem cell transplantation, and their brentuximab vedotin exposure differed. This specimen belongs to a study of PD-1 blockade in classical Hodgkin lymphoma. Study results and caveats: The study reported lower baseline TCR diversity in newly diagnosed patients than in healthy donors. By cycle point C4D1, TCR diversity had risen significantly in CD4+ cells (but not CD8+ cells). Newly diagnosed and completely responding patients shared comparable baseline diversity.

The V and J ends lost 6 bases and 7 bases, in that order; junction bases with no gene match: 11. Per the germline V gene, CDR1 is MNHEY and CDR2 is SVGAGI. The CDR3 is 14 amino acids. Clones were read by immunoSEQ multiplex PCR, and TCRdb kept only the in-frame ones, dropping some. The sample holds roughly 10,000 clones, approximately 80% seen once. V is TRBV6-5 and J is TRBJ2-5; TRBD2 matches 7 bases. The clonotype comes from a human donor with classical Hodgkin lymphoma. The sample consisted of peripheral blood mononuclear cells (PBMCs), taken at baseline. The CDR3 spells CASSPGTILGTQYF. The CDR3 DNA is TGTGCCAGCAGCCCTGGGACTATACTCGGGACCCAGTACTTC.